The 4 T cell receptor beta chains below were found in one sample sequenced in a study of control samples from healthy donors and cancer patients. Clones were sequenced by immunoSEQ multiplex PCR, and TCRdb holds only the in-frame ones, with some missing. Of about 48,000 clones listed, over 90% are singletons. What was sequenced was PBMCs. These receptors all come from a woman in her fifties or sixties with head and neck cancer.

This clone was observed a single time. This chain uses TRBV2 with TRBJ1-5, with 7 bases that match TRBD1. Germline V lookup: CDR1 SNHLY, CDR2 FYNNEI. This CDR3 spans 14 amino acids. Trimming removed 5 bases from V and 3 bases from J; junction bases left unmatched: 4. As DNA, the CDR3 is TGTGCCAGCAGTCCGACAGGGAACAATCAGCCCCAGCATTTT. This sequence encodes CASSPTGNNQPQHF.

This chain uses TRBV7-9 with TRBJ2-7; 7 positions match TRBD1. Trimming cost V 4 bases and J 0 bases; bases outside gene matches: 9. The V gene's germline CDR1 is SEHNR and CDR2 FQNEAQ (reference sequence). There are 16 residues in the CDR3. CDR3 in amino acids: CASSSGQVAYSYEQYF. The CDR3 bases are TGTGCCAGCAGCTCCGGACAGGTGGCCTACTCCTACGAGCAGTACTTC.

V and J are TRBV5-1 and TRBJ2-3, with 9 bases matching TRBD2. CDR3 length equals 16 residues. With 0 bases clipped from V and 8 bases from J, the junction kept 10 bases outside the gene matches. CDR1 and CDR2 (germline): SGHRS, YFSETQ. The CDR3 region is CASSLGGSGSFVTQYF. The CDR3 DNA reads as TGCGCCAGCAGCTTGGGAGGTAGCGGGAGTTTTGTTACGCAGTATTTT.

The rearrangement joins TRBV24-1 to TRBJ2-1; D assignment may be TRBD1 or TRBD2 (5 bases each). V was shortened by 7 bases and J by 8 bases, with 11 bases between the two germline ends. CDR3 length equals 12 residues. Looked up from germline, CDR1 is KGHDR and CDR2 is SFDVKD. The CDR3 region is CATSLLGDEQFF. The CDR3 DNA is TGTGCCACCAGCCTCTTGGGGGATGAGCAGTTCTTC.